These 20 T cell receptor beta chains originate from one sample sequenced in a study of CD8 T cells in Susac syndrome (dated by TCRdb to 2018 to 2020). The library was obtained by the immunoSEQ multiplex PCR assay. RNA was extracted using the RNeasy kit, and about 0.45 to 1 microgram was reverse transcribed with random hexamers. The public reads were reprocessed in TCRdb via fastp at Q25 and MiXCR, keeping in-frame beta chains. Here each entry gathers all rows of one CDR3 protein and keeps the most common genes and DNA. Across this sample there are about 200,000 distinct CDR3 sequences, with roughly 95% seen only once. The ten top clones hold under 0.095% of the sample. Input material: CD4+ T cells from PBMCs. The receptors here all came from a human donor with multiple sclerosis.

The CDR3 DNA follows: TGCGCCAGCAGCCCACAGGGCGCTGGAAACACCATATATTTT. It codes for CASSPQGAGNTIYF. The rearrangement links TRBV5-1 to TRBJ1-3; TRBD1 might be the D (6 bases). V lost 4 bases to trimming and J lost 2 bases, with 10 bases between them. Germline V lookup: CDR1 SGHRS, CDR2 YFSETQ. This CDR3 is 14 amino acids long.

This chain connects TRBV20-1 to TRBJ2-7; no definite D call. The germline V gene encodes CDR1 DFQATT and CDR2 SNEGSKA (reference sequence). With 4 bases removed from V and 2 bases from J, the gap between germline ends came to 12 bases. The CDR3 runs 13 residues. DNA of the CDR3: TGCAGTGCTACCGCGGACGGAACCTACGAGCAGTACTTC. Translating gives CSATADGTYEQYF.

V usage is TRBV30 and J usage is TRBJ2-7; D is possibly TRBD2 (5 bases). This CDR3 has 13 amino acids. V was cut by 4 bases and J by 1 base, with 11 bases left in between. Germline assignment: CDR1 GTSNPN and CDR2 SVGIG (reference sequence). DNA of the CDR3: TGTGCCTGGACCTCTGGGAGTTCCTACGAGCAGTACTTC. Its protein product is CAWTSGSSYEQYF.

This chain uses TRBV29-1 with TRBJ1-3; 8 bases match TRBD1. The CDR3 contains 14 residues. The germline V gene encodes CDR1 SQVTM and CDR2 ANQGSEA. V was pared by 7 bases and J by 2 bases, with 7 bases of the junction left unmatched. CDR3 bases: TGCAGCGGAAGGGACAGGCGAACTGGAAACACCATATATTTT. Protein product: CSGRDRRTGNTIYF. The full variable domain, its missing parts supplied by reference TRBV29-1 and TRBJ1-3, is SAVISQKPSRDICQRGTSLTIQCQVDSQVTMMFWYRQQPGQSLTLIATANQGSEATYESGFVIDKFPISRPNLTFSTLTVSNMSPEDSSIYLCSGRDRRTGNTIYFGEGSWLTVV.

The chain employs TRBV29-1 and TRBJ2-1; 10 positions match TRBD2. The CDR3 is 10 amino acids. Unmatched junction bases numbered 0, after V lost 7 bases and J lost 9 bases. In germline, CDR1 is SQVTM, CDR2 ANQGSEA. The CDR3 DNA reads TGCAGCGCTAGCGGGGGTGAGCAGTTCTTC. It encodes CSASGGEQFF.

The V call is TRBV5-6, the J call TRBJ2-6; D is possibly TRBD2 (6 bases). V dropped 2 bases and J dropped 1 base, with 7 bases sitting between them. This CDR3 has 15 amino acids. The germline V gene has CDR1 SGHDT and CDR2 YYEEEE. The CDR3 is CASSFGGSGANVLTF. In nucleotides, the CDR3 is TGTGCCAGCAGCTTCGGGGGATCTGGGGCCAACGTCCTGACTTTC.

The chain carries TRBV29-1 and TRBJ2-5; no clear D gene. Germline V gene data show CDR1 as SQVTM and CDR2 as ANQGSEA. The CDR3 consists of 13 residues. Trimming removed 7 bases at V and 3 bases at J, with 15 bases between. The CDR3 nucleotides are TGCAGCGGATCCCAAAGCTCCAAAGAGACCCAGTACTTC. It specifies CSGSQSSKETQYF.

V is TRBV2 and J is TRBJ1-1; unclear D gene. The CDR3 has 13 amino acids. V lost 5 bases and J lost 6, with 13 bases in between. Germline loops: CDR1 SNHLY, CDR2 FYNNEI. CDR3 loop: CASSTNTVPEAFF. The CDR3 DNA sequence: TGTGCCAGCAGTACTAACACAGTGCCTGAAGCTTTCTTT. Filled out from reference TRBV2 and TRBJ1-1, the complete variable domain reads EPEVTQTPSHQVTQMGQEVILRCVPISNHLYFYWYRQILGQKVEFLVSFYNNEISEKSEIFDDQFSVERPDGSNFTLKIRSTKLEDSAMYFCASSTNTVPEAFFGQGTRLTVV.

This rearrangement joins TRBV3-1 to TRBJ1-6, with D unresolved. V lost 1 base and J 3 bases, leaving 4 bases between the germline ends. Germline-derived CDR1 and CDR2 are LGHDT and YNNKEL (reference sequence). This CDR3 has 14 residues. The CDR3 loop is CASSQGFYNSPLHF. The CDR3 DNA reads as TGTGCCAGCAGCCAAGGCTTCTATAATTCACCCCTCCACTTT.

This sequence joins TRBV20-1 and TRBJ2-3; TRBD1 aligns across 7 bases. This CDR3 is 14 amino acids long. Looked up from germline, CDR1 is DFQATT and CDR2 is SNEGSKA (reference sequence). The V segment lost 2 bases and the J segment 2 bases; nucleotides outside the gene matches: 4. DNA for the CDR3: TGCAGTGCTAGATCACAGGGGAACACAGATACGCAGTATTTT. Protein product: CSARSQGNTDTQYF.

V and J are TRBV19 and TRBJ2-1, with 9 bases that match TRBD1. This CDR3 is 14 amino acids long. Losses at the gene ends were 3 bases for V and 9 bases for J; bases not matched to a gene: 6. The germline V gene encodes CDR1 LNHDA and CDR2 SQIVND (reference sequence). The CDR3 coding sequence is TGTGCCAGTAGTATTCCCGGACAGGGGACTGAGCAGTTCTTC. It yields the protein CASSIPGQGTEQFF.

V and J are TRBV2 and TRBJ2-7, with a weak D call TRBD1 (5 bases). V was shortened by 3 bases and J by 6 bases, with 12 bases between the two germline ends. Germline CDR1 and CDR2: SNHLY and FYNNEI. This CDR3 has 13 residues. The CDR3 sequence: CASSDRGLGEQYF. As DNA, the CDR3 is TGTGCCAGCAGTGATAGGGGTTTGGGCGAGCAGTACTTC. The full variable domain, rest sourced from reference TRBV2 and TRBJ2-7, is EPEVTQTPSHQVTQMGQEVILRCVPISNHLYFYWYRQILGQKVEFLVSFYNNEISEKSEIFDDQFSVERPDGSNFTLKIRSTKLEDSAMYFCASSDRGLGEQYFGPGTRLTVT.

The chain recombines TRBV5-1 with TRBJ2-3, with 13 bases fitting TRBD2. Per the germline V gene, CDR1 is SGHRS and CDR2 is YFSETQ. The CDR3 sequence is 18 residues long. V lost 3 bases, J lost 0 bases, and 7 bases stayed unmatched. The CDR3 here is CASSSPPGLAGSTDTQYF. The CDR3, as DNA: TGCGCCAGCAGCTCCCCTCCGGGACTAGCGGGGAGCACAGATACGCAGTATTTT.

This sequence joins TRBV3-1 and TRBJ2-5; unclear D gene. Trimming took 1 base from V and 5 from J, leaving 5 bases between them. Germline V lookup: CDR1 LGHDT, CDR2 YNNKEL (reference sequence). The CDR3 is 12 amino acids. The CDR3 region has the DNA TGTGCCAGCAGCCAAGGTTTTGAGACCCAGTACTTC. Its translation: CASSQGFETQYF.

This clonotype was seen only once. V and J are TRBV24-1 and TRBJ2-1; TRBD1 might be the D (6 bases). This CDR3 contains 14 residues. The germline V gene encodes CDR1 KGHDR and CDR2 SFDVKD. Trimming pared 2 bases from V and 6 bases from J, leaving 10 bases between. The CDR3 DNA sequence: TGTGCCACCAGTGATTCCAGGGGTAGCAATGAGCAGTTCTTC. Its protein product is CATSDSRGSNEQFF.

The chain combines TRBV29-1 with TRBJ1-2, with D possibly being TRBD1 (5 bases). This CDR3 region has 12 residues. Germline V gene lookup returns CDR1 SQVTM and CDR2 ANQGSEA. V lost 7 bases and J lost 1, with 10 bases in between. CDR3 protein: CSAGTDNYGYTF. In DNA, the CDR3 is TGCAGCGCCGGGACGGATAACTATGGCTACACCTTC.

This chain links TRBV28 with TRBJ2-3; 9 bases agree with TRBD1. CDR3 length: 14 amino acids. Germline V lookup: CDR1 MDHEN, CDR2 SYDVKM. The J segment lost 8 bases and the V segment lost 2 bases, leaving 5 bases of the junction unmatched. The CDR3 sequence is CASSLGTGPITQYF. CDR3 DNA: TGTGCCAGCAGTTTAGGGACAGGGCCAATTACGCAGTATTTT.

The V and J genes are TRBV20-1 and TRBJ2-7; 9 bases map to TRBD1. The V gene end was trimmed by 3 bases and the J gene end by 3 bases; junction bases not matched to a gene: 3. The CDR3 length is 13 residues. From germline, CDR1 is DFQATT and CDR2 SNEGSKA (reference sequence). CDR3 protein: CSARRTGVYEQYF. As DNA, the CDR3 is TGCAGTGCTAGGCGGACAGGGGTCTACGAGCAGTACTTC.

The CDR3 loop is CASSQLARLVMNEQFF. The CDR3 coding sequence is TGTGCCAGCAGCCAATTAGCCCGACTAGTTATGAATGAGCAGTTCTTC. The rearrangement uses TRBV4-2 and TRBJ2-1, with D possibly TRBD2 on 6 matching bases. Looked up from germline, CDR1 is LGHNA and CDR2 is YNFKEQ. V was clipped by 2 bases and J by 7 bases, with 18 bases between them. The CDR3 totals 16 residues.

V usage is TRBV29-1 and J usage is TRBJ1-1; D is unresolved. V dropped 4 bases and J dropped 0 bases, with 9 bases sitting between them. The CDR3 runs to 13 residues. The germline gives CDR1 SQVTM, CDR2 ANQGSEA. The CDR3 protein is CSVGWGMNTEAFF. Written as DNA, the CDR3 is TGCAGCGTTGGATGGGGAATGAACACTGAAGCTTTCTTT.